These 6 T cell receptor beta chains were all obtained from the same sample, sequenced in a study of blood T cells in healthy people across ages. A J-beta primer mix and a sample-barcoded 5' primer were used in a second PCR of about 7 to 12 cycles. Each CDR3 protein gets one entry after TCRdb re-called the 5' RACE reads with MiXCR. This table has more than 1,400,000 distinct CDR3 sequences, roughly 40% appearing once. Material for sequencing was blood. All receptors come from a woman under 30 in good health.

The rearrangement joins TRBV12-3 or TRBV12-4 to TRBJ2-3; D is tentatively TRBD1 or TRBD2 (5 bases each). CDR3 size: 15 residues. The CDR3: CAKAGHGRGTDTQYF. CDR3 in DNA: TGTGCTAAAGCAGGACACGGGCGGGGCACAGATACGCAGTATTTT.

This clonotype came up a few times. The CDR3 loop is CASSLSGADTGELFF. The CDR3 nucleotides are TGTGCCAGCAGCTTATCGGGGGCAGACACCGGGGAGCTGTTTTTT. The chain employs TRBV11-2 and TRBJ2-2, with D possibly called TRBD1 or TRBD2 (6 bases each). V gave up 2 bases and J gave up 3 bases, with 10 bases separating them. This CDR3 is built from 15 residues. Germline CDR1 reads SGHAT; CDR2 reads FQNNGV.

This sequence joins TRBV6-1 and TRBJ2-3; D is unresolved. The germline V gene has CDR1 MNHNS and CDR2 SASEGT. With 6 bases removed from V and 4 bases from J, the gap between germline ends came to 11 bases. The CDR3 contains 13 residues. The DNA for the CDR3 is TGTGCCAGCAGAAGGGTTGGGGCAGATACGCAGTATTTT. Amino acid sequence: CASRRVGADTQYF.

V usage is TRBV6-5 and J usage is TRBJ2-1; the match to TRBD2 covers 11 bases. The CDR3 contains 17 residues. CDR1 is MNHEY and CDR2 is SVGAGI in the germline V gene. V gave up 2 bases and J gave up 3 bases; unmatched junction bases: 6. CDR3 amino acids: CASSYEALAGGYNEQFF. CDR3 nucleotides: TGTGCCAGCAGTTACGAGGCCCTAGCGGGAGGCTACAATGAGCAGTTCTTC.

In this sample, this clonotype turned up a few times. The CDR3 region is CASSSRWAGAGGDTQYF. The CDR3 DNA follows: TGTGCCAGCAGCTCTCGTTGGGCCGGAGCGGGAGGAGATACGCAGTATTTT. The chain joins TRBV7-2 to TRBJ2-3, with 9 positions matching TRBD2. CDR1 SGHTA and CDR2 FQGNSA come from the germline V gene. This CDR3 is built from 17 residues. Unmatched junction bases numbered 13, after V lost 4 bases and J lost 5 bases.

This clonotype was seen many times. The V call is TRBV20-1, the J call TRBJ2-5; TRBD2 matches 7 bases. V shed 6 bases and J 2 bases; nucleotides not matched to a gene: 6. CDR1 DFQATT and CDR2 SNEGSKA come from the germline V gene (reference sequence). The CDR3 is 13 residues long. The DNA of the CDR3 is TGCAGTGCGGGGGGGAACCGTCAAGAGACCCAGTACTTC. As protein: CSAGGNRQETQYF.